This is a list of T cell receptor beta chains from one sample in a study of blood T cell repertoires in COVID-19. The table came from immunoSEQ multiplex PCR; TCRdb's copy has only in-frame clones and leaves some out. The sample shows approximately 200,000 clones, about 81% of them seen only once. What was sequenced was peripheral blood. These receptors all come from a woman older than 75 with COVID-19, enrolled during active disease. Each CDR3 is given with its conserved first and last residue. The D gene is left open where the match is weak. Clone size, where shown, is once, few, many, or a class for clones that have expanded.

J gene	clone size	CDR3 length	V gene	D gene	CDR3 DNA	CDR3 protein
TRBJ1-1	NA	13	TRBV7-9	NA	TGTGCCAGCAGCTTAGGACAGCGCACTGAAGCTTTCTTT	CASSLGQRTEAFF
TRBJ2-3	few	12	TRBV9	NA	TGTGCCAGCAGCGGAGTCACAGATACGCAGTATTTT	CASSGVTDTQYF
TRBJ1-4	NA	14	TRBV6-2/TRBV6-3	NA	TGTGCCAGCAGTTACGAGCCAGGTGGGGAAAAACTGTTTTTT	CASSYEPGGEKLFF
TRBJ2-3	NA	17	TRBV2	NA	TGTGCCAGCAGAGACCCCCGGGGGGCGGGGTCAGCAGATACGCAGTATTTT	CASRDPRGAGSADTQYF
TRBJ2-7	NA	14	TRBV3-1/TRBV3-2	TRBD1	TGTGCCAGCAGCCGGACAGGTCGAACCTACGAGCAGTACTTC	CASSRTGRTYEQYF
TRBJ1-6	NA	12	TRBV4-2	NA	TGTGCCAGCAGCCAACTGAATTCACCCCTCCACTTT	CASSQLNSPLHF
TRBJ2-3	NA	16	TRBV24-1	NA	TGTGCCACCAGTGATTCTTCCCGGACAAGCACAGATACGCAGTATTTT	CATSDSSRTSTDTQYF
TRBJ2-2	once	15	TRBV14	TRBD1	TGTGCCAGCAGCCAACTGGACAGGGACACCGGGGAGCTGTTTTTT	CASSQLDRDTGELFF
TRBJ2-1	NA	15	TRBV5-8	TRBD2	TGTGCCAGCAGGGAGGGGACTAGCCGATCCGATGAGCAGTTCTTC	CASREGTSRSDEQFF
TRBJ1-1	NA	13	TRBV25-1	NA	TGTGCCAGCAGTGATGTATGGAACACTGAAGCTTTCTTT	CASSDVWNTEAFF
TRBJ2-1	NA	14	TRBV6-5	TRBD1	TGTGCCAGCATAGGACAGGGACCCTACAATGAGCAGTTCTTC	CASIGQGPYNEQFF
TRBJ2-3	NA	13	TRBV28	NA	TGTGCCAGCAGTTTGGAGGGGCCAGATACGCAGTATTTT	CASSLEGPDTQYF
TRBJ2-5	once	13	TRBV9	NA	TGTGCCAGCAGCGGGCCTCTTTTGGAGACCCAGTACTTC	CASSGPLLETQYF
TRBJ1-6	NA	12	TRBV2	NA	TGTGCCAGCTGCCCCGGGAATTCACCCCTCCACTTT	CASCPGNSPLHF
TRBJ2-1	NA	15	TRBV7-9	TRBD2	TGTGCCAGCAGCCAGACTAGCGGGGGGGAAAATGAGCAGTTCTTC	CASSQTSGGENEQFF
TRBJ2-7	NA	14	TRBV6-5	NA	TGTGCCAGCAGTTACCTGTCGGGTGGCTACGAGCAGTACTTC	CASSYLSGGYEQYF
TRBJ1-5	NA	14	TRBV7-8	NA	TGTGCCAGCAGCTTAGGGCAAGTCAATCAGCCCCAGCATTTT	CASSLGQVNQPQHF
TRBJ1-2	few	13	TRBV6-5	NA	TGTGCCAGCAGTCCTATTACTAACTATGGCTACACCTTC	CASSPITNYGYTF
TRBJ2-1	NA	14	TRBV13	TRBD1	TGTGCCAGCAGCTCCGGGACAGGGTTCGATGAGCAGTTCTTC	CASSSGTGFDEQFF
TRBJ1-5	NA	12	TRBV19	NA	TGTGCCGGCGGACAGAGGGATCAGCCCCAGCATTTT	CAGGQRDQPQHF